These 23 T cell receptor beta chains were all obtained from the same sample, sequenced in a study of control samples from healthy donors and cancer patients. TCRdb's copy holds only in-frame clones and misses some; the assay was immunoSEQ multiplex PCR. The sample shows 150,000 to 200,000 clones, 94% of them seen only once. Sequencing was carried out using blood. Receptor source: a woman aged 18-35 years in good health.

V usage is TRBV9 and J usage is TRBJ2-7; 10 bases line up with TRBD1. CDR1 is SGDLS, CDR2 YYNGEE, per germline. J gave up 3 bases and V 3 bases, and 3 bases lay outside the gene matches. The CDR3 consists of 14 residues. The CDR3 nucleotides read TGTGCCAGCAGCGGGACAGGGGGGTTCTACGAGCAGTACTTC. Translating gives CASSGTGGFYEQYF.

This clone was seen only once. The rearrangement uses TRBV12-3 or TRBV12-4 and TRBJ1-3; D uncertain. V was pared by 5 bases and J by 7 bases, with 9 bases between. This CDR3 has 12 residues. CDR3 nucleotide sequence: TGTGCCAGCAGTCTTTTTGGTAACACCATATATTTT. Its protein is CASSLFGNTIYF.

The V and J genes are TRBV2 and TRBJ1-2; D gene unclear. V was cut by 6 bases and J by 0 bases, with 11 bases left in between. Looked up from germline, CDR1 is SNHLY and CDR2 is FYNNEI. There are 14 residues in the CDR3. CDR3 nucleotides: TGTGCCAGCAGGTTAGACCCCGCTAACTATGGCTACACCTTC. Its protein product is CASRLDPANYGYTF.

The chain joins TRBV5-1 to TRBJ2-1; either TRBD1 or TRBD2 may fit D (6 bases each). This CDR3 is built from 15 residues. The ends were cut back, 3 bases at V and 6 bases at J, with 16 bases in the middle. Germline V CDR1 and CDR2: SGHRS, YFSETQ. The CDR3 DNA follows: TGCGCCAGCAGCTACAGGGCTGGGGGGATCAATGAGCAGTTCTTC. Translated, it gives CASSYRAGGINEQFF.

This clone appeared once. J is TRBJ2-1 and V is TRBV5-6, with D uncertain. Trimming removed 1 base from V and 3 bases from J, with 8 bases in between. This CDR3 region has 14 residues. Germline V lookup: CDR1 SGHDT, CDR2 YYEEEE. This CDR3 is CASSLQPFYNEQFF. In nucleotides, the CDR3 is TGTGCCAGCAGCTTGCAACCCTTCTACAATGAGCAGTTCTTC.

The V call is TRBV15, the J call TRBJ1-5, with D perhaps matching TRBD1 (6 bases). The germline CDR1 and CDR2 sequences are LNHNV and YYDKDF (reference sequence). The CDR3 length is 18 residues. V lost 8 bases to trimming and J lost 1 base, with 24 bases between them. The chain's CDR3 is CATRGGLRFGESNQPQHF. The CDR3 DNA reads TGTGCCACCCGAGGGGGTCTTCGCTTCGGAGAGAGCAATCAGCCCCAGCATTTT. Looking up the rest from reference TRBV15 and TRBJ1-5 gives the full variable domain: DAMVIQNPRYQVTQFGKPVTLSCSQTLNHNVMYWYQQKSSQAPKLLFHYYDKDFNNEADTPDNFQSRRPNTSFCFLDIRSPGLGDTAMYLCATRGGLRFGESNQPQHFGDGTRLSIL.

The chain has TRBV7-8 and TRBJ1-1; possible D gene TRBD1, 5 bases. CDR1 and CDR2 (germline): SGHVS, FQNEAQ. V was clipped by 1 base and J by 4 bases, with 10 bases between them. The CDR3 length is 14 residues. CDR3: CASSLGGGVTEAFF. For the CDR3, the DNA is TGTGCCAGCAGCTTAGGGGGGGGTGTCACTGAAGCTTTCTTT. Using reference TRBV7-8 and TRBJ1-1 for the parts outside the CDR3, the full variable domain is GAGVSQSPRYKVAKRGQDVALRCDPISGHVSLFWYQQALGQGPEFLTYFQNEAQLDKSGLPSDRFFAERPEGSVSTLKIQRTQQEDSAVYLCASSLGGGVTEAFFGQGTRLTVV.

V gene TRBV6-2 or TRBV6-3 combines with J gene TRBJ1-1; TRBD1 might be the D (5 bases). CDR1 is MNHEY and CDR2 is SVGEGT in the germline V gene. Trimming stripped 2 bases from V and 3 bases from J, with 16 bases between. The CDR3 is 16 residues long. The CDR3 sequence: CASSYPWGGVDTEAFF. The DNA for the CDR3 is TGTGCCAGCAGTTACCCCTGGGGAGGGGTGGACACTGAAGCTTTCTTT.

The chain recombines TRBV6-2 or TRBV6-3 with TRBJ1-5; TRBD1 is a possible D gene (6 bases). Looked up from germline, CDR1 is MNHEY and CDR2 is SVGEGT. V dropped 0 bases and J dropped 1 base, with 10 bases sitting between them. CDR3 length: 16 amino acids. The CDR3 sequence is CASSYSGARSNQPQHF. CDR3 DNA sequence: TGTGCCAGCAGTTACTCGGGGGCGAGAAGCAATCAGCCCCAGCATTTT.

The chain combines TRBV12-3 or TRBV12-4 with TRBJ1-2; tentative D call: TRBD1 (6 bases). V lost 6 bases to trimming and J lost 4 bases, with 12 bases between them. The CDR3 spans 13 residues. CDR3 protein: CASSPSGVYGYTF. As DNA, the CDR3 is TGTGCCAGCAGCCCCTCAGGGGTCTATGGCTACACCTTC.

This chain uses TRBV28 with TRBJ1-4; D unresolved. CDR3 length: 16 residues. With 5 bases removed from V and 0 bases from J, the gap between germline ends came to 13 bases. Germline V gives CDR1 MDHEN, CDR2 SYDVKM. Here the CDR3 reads CASSPLREATNEKLFF. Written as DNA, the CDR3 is TGTGCCAGCAGTCCCCTAAGAGAAGCAACTAATGAAAAACTGTTTTTT.

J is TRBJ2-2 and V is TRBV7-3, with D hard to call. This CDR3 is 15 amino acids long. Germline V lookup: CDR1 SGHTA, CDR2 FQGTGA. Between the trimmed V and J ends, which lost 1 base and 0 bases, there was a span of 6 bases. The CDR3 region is CASSLRDTNTGELFF. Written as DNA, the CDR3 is TGTGCCAGCAGCTTAAGAGACACGAACACCGGGGAGCTGTTTTTT.

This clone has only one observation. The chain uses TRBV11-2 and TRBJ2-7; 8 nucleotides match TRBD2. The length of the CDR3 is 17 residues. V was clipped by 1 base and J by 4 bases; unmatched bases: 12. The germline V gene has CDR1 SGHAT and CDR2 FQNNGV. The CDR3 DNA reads TGTGCCAGCAGCTTAGTCGGGTTAGCGGGGTCTAAATACGAGCAGTACTTC. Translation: CASSLVGLAGSKYEQYF.

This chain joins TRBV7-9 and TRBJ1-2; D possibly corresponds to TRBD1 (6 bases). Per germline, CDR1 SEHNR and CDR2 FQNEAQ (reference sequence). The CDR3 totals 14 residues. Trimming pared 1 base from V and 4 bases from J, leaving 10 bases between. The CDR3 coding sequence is TGTGCCAGCAGCTTAGGGACAGACTTCTATGGCTACACCTTC. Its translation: CASSLGTDFYGYTF.

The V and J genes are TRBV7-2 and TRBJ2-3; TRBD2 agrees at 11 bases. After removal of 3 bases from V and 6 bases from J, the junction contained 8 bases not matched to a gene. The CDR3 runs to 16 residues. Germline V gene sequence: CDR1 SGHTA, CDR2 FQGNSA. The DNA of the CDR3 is TGTGCCAGCAGCTTCGGACTAGCGGGCCTCACCGATACGCAGTATTTT. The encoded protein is CASSFGLAGLTDTQYF.

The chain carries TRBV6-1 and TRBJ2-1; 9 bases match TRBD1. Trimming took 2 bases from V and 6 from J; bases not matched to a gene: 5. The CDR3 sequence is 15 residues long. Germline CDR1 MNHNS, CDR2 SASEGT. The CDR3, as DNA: TGTGCCAGCAGTGAATATGGGACAGGGCGCAATGAGCAGTTCTTC. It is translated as CASSEYGTGRNEQFF.

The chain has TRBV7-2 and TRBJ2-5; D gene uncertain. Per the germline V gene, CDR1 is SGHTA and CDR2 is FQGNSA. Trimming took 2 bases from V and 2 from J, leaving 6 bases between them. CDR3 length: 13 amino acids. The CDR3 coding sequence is TGTGCCAGCAGCTTAATCTCACAAGAGACCCAGTACTTC. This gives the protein CASSLISQETQYF.

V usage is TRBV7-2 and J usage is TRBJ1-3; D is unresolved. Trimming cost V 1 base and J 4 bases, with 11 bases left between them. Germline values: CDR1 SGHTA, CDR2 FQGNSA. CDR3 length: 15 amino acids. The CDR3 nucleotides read TGTGCCAGCAGCTTAGGTGGCTCCGGAGGAAACACCATATATTTT. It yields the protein CASSLGGSGGNTIYF.

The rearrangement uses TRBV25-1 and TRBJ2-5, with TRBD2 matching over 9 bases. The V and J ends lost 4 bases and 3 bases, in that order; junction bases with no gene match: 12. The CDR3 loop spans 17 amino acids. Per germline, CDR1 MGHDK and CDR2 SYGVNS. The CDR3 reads CASSALRGIAGEETQYF. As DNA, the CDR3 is TGTGCCAGCAGTGCACTCCGAGGAATAGCGGGAGAAGAGACCCAGTACTTC.

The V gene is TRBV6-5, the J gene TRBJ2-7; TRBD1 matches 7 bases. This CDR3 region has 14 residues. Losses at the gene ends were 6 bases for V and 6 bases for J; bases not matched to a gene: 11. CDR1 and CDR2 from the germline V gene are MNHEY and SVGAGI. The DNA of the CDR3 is TGTGCCAGCAGAAGAGACAGGGAAGGGTTCGAGCAGTACTTC. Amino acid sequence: CASRRDREGFEQYF.

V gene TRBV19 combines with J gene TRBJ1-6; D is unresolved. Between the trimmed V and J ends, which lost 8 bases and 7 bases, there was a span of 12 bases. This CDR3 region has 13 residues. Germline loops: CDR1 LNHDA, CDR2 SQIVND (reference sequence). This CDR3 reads CASGKLGNSPLHF. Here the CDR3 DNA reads TGTGCCAGTGGGAAACTAGGAAATTCACCCCTCCACTTT.

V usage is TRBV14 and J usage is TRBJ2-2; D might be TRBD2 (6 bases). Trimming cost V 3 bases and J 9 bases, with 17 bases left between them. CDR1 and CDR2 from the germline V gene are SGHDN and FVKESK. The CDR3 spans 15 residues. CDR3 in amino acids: CASSHTGTHLRELFF. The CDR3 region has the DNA TGTGCCAGCAGCCACACCGGGACTCACTTACGGGAGCTGTTTTTT.

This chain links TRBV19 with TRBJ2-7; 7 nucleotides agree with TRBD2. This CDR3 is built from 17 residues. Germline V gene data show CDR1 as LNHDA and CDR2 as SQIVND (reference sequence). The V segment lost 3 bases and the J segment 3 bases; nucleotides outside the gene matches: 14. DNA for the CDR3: TGTGCCAGTAGTATCCTAACCGGGACGGGGGGAATCTACGAGCAGTACTTC. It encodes CASSILTGTGGIYEQYF.